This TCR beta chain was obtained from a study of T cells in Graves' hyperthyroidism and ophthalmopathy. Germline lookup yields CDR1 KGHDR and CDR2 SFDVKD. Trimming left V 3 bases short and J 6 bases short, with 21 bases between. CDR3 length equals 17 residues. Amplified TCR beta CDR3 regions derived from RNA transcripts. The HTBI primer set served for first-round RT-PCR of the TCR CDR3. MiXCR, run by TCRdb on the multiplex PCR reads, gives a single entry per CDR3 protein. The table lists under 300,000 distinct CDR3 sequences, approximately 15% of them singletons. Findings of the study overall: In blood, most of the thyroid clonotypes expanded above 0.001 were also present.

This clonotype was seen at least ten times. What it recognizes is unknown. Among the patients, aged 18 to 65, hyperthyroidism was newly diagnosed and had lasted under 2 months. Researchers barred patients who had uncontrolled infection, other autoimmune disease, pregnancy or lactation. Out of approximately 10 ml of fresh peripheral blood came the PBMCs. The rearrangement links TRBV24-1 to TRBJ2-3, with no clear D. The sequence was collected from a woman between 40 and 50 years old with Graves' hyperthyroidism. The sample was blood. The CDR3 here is CATSDPDTGLGSDTQYF. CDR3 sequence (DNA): TGTGCCACCAGTGATCCCGACACCGGCCTAGGGTCGGATACGCAGTATTTT.